This T cell receptor (beta chain) appears in the sequencing data of a study of cytomegalovirus exposure and HLA in healthy donors. Primers included in the PCR were 60 Vbeta and 13 Jbeta primers. The method was immunoSEQ multiplex PCR; TCRdb's version includes in-frame clones alone and lacks a portion of them. The data contain roughly 140,000 clones, approximately 80% of them singletons. Donors consisted of healthy bone marrow donors. Findings and limits, study-wide: Later work associated around 18,000 TCR beta sequences with HLA alleles at 0.05 false discovery rate. The only immune exposure information that was available was CMV serostatus. With further analysis later on, most CMV-associated TCR beta chains appeared HLA-restricted.

The V gene end was trimmed by 0 bases and the J gene end by 5 bases; junction bases not matched to a gene: 4. Germline loops: CDR1 SGDLS, CDR2 YYNGEE. This CDR3 is 15 amino acids long. Of note for this clone: Its matching antigen is unknown. Other DNA sequences in the same sample also yield this CDR3.

The chain joins TRBV9 to TRBJ2-1; 8 nucleotides match TRBD2. Sequenced sample: PBMCs. This clonotype was sampled from a woman aged 50 to 60 in good health and CMV-seropositive. The CDR3: CASSVVGGADNEQFF. The CDR3 DNA reads as TGTGCCAGCAGCGTAGTCGGGGGGGCTGACAATGAGCAGTTCTTC.